A selection of T cell receptor beta chains follows, all from one sample in a study of cytomegalovirus exposure and HLA in healthy donors. Libraries were prepared by immunoSEQ multiplex PCR; TCRdb keeps only in-frame clonotypes and omits some of them. The table records about 220,000 clones, around 75% of them present only once. The sample taken for sequencing was PBMCs. The receptor set was obtained from a woman in her twenties or thirties in good health and CMV-seronegative. Each CDR3 is given with its conserved first and last residue. A D gene is named only where the DNA matches it firmly. Where a row states a size, it is once, few, many or the class of an expanded clone; other rows omit it.

D gene: -
J gene: TRBJ2-7
V gene: TRBV11-3
clone size: -
CDR3 DNA: TGTGCCAGCAGCATCGGGAGCGGGCGTCGGGAGCAGTACTTC
CDR3 protein: CASSIGSGRREQYF

D gene: TRBD2
J gene: TRBJ2-1
V gene: TRBV5-6
clone size: -
CDR3 DNA: TGTGCCAGCAGCCCCCGACTAGCGGGGGCCTACAATGAGCAGTTCTTC
CDR3 protein: CASSPRLAGAYNEQFF

D gene: TRBD1
J gene: TRBJ2-5
V gene: TRBV5-6
clone size: -
CDR3 DNA: TGTGCCAGCAGCTACAGTGGGACAGTCCAAGAGACCCAGTACTTC
CDR3 protein: CASSYSGTVQETQYF

D gene: TRBD1
J gene: TRBJ1-6
V gene: TRBV6-5
clone size: -
CDR3 DNA: TGTGCCAGCAGTTATACAGGGGCATATAATTCACCCCTCCACTTT
CDR3 protein: CASSYTGAYNSPLHF

D gene: -
J gene: TRBJ2-2
V gene: TRBV6-6
clone size: -
CDR3 DNA: TGTGCCAGCAGTGACATGCCCGGGGAGCTGTTTTTT
CDR3 protein: CASSDMPGELFF

D gene: TRBD1
J gene: TRBJ1-2
V gene: TRBV19
clone size: -
CDR3 DNA: TGTGCCAGTAGTATGACAGGGGTCCCCTATGGCTACACCTTC
CDR3 protein: CASSMTGVPYGYTF

D gene: -
J gene: TRBJ1-5
V gene: TRBV27
clone size: -
CDR3 DNA: TGTGCCAGCAGTTTATTGGGAGGCAATCAGCCCCAGCATTTT
CDR3 protein: CASSLLGGNQPQHF

D gene: -
J gene: TRBJ1-3
V gene: TRBV27
clone size: -
CDR3 DNA: TGTGCCACCTGGCTTCAGGGTACCAACACCATATATTTT
CDR3 protein: CATWLQGTNTIYF

D gene: -
J gene: TRBJ1-1
V gene: TRBV6-1
clone size: -
CDR3 DNA: TGTGCCAGCGGCAGACAGCCGAACACTGAAGCTTTCTTT
CDR3 protein: CASGRQPNTEAFF

D gene: -
J gene: TRBJ1-1
V gene: TRBV19
clone size: -
CDR3 DNA: TGTGCCAGTAGGTTTGGCAGGGACACTGAAGCTTTCTTT
CDR3 protein: CASRFGRDTEAFF

D gene: TRBD2
J gene: TRBJ2-1
V gene: TRBV7-3
clone size: few
CDR3 DNA: TGTGCCAGCAGCCTACGGACTAGTGAAAATGAGCAGTTCTTC
CDR3 protein: CASSLRTSENEQFF

D gene: TRBD1
J gene: TRBJ2-2
V gene: TRBV19
clone size: -
CDR3 DNA: TGTGCCAGTACAGGGGGCCCTCGGGACACCGGGGAGCTGTTTTTT
CDR3 protein: CASTGGPRDTGELFF

D gene: TRBD1
J gene: TRBJ2-1
V gene: TRBV4-1
clone size: -
CDR3 DNA: TGCGCCAGCAGCCTTATAATTTTTTGGGACAGACACAATGAGCAGTTCTTC
CDR3 protein: CASSLIIFWDRHNEQFF

D gene: -
J gene: TRBJ2-7
V gene: TRBV7-8
clone size: -
CDR3 DNA: TGTGCCAGCAGCTTAGGTACACAATCCTACGAGCAGTACTTC
CDR3 protein: CASSLGTQSYEQYF

D gene: TRBD1
J gene: TRBJ1-2
V gene: TRBV30
clone size: -
CDR3 DNA: TGTGCCTGGTCATTGCAACAGGGGCAGCAGGGCTACACCTTC
CDR3 protein: CAWSLQQGQQGYTF

D gene: TRBD2
J gene: TRBJ2-7
V gene: TRBV7-9
clone size: -
CDR3 DNA: TGTGCCAGCAGCTTACTAGCGGGGGGATCCTACGAGCAGTACTTC
CDR3 protein: CASSLLAGGSYEQYF

D gene: TRBD1
J gene: TRBJ1-1
V gene: TRBV6-5
clone size: -
CDR3 DNA: TGTGCCAGCACCAACGGACAGGGAGGTACTGAAGCTTTCTTT
CDR3 protein: CASTNGQGGTEAFF

D gene: -
J gene: TRBJ1-3
V gene: TRBV15
clone size: -
CDR3 DNA: TGTGCCACCAGCAGAGATGGGCAAGCCCTCCCTGGAAACACCATATATTTT
CDR3 protein: CATSRDGQALPGNTIYF

D gene: -
J gene: TRBJ2-7
V gene: TRBV11-2
clone size: -
CDR3 DNA: TGTGCCAGCAGCTACCGCGAGACTTCCTACGAGCAGTACTTC
CDR3 protein: CASSYRETSYEQYF

D gene: TRBD1
J gene: TRBJ2-7
V gene: TRBV2
clone size: -
CDR3 DNA: TGTGCCAGCAGTGAGGGACAGGGAGCAACCTACGAGCAGTACTTC
CDR3 protein: CASSEGQGATYEQYF

D gene: -
J gene: TRBJ1-2
V gene: TRBV30
clone size: -
CDR3 DNA: TGTGCCTGGAGCCCAGGGGCTACCAACTATGGCTACACCTTC
CDR3 protein: CAWSPGATNYGYTF

D gene: -
J gene: TRBJ2-2
V gene: TRBV30
clone size: few
CDR3 DNA: TGTGCCTGGAGTTCAGGGGCCGGGGAGCTGTTTTTT
CDR3 protein: CAWSSGAGELFF

D gene: -
J gene: TRBJ2-7
V gene: TRBV5-4
clone size: few
CDR3 DNA: TGTGCCAGCAGCTTGGCCGGAGCGCCCTACGAGCAGTACTTC
CDR3 protein: CASSLAGAPYEQYF

D gene: -
J gene: TRBJ1-1
V gene: TRBV5-1
clone size: -
CDR3 DNA: TGCGCCAGCATTAACGACGGGGGAAACACTGAAGCTTTCTTT
CDR3 protein: CASINDGGNTEAFF

D gene: -
J gene: TRBJ1-1
V gene: TRBV30
clone size: -
CDR3 DNA: TGTGCCTGGGGCCCCGGCGGGAACACTGAAGCTTTCTTT
CDR3 protein: CAWGPGGNTEAFF

D gene: -
J gene: TRBJ1-2
V gene: TRBV11-3
clone size: -
CDR3 DNA: TGTGCCAGCAGCTTATACGCAGGGGAGGGGGATGGCTACACCTTC
CDR3 protein: CASSLYAGEGDGYTF

D gene: -
J gene: TRBJ2-2
V gene: TRBV7-3
clone size: few
CDR3 DNA: TGTGCCAGCAGCTTAGGGACAGAGCTGTTTTTT
CDR3 protein: CASSLGTELFF

D gene: -
J gene: TRBJ1-5
V gene: TRBV6-6
clone size: -
CDR3 DNA: TGTGCCAGTTGCAGGTTTGGGCAGCCCCAGCATTTT
CDR3 protein: CASCRFGQPQHF

D gene: -
J gene: TRBJ2-7
V gene: TRBV7-6
clone size: -
CDR3 DNA: TGTGCCAGCAGCGCCACCACGACGGGACTCCAGTACTTC
CDR3 protein: CASSATTTGLQYF

D gene: -
J gene: TRBJ1-2
V gene: TRBV19
clone size: once
CDR3 DNA: TGTGCCAGTAGTGGCCTGGGGGGAGTTAGAGGCTACACCTTC
CDR3 protein: CASSGLGGVRGYTF

D gene: -
J gene: TRBJ2-7
V gene: TRBV6-1
clone size: -
CDR3 DNA: TGTGCCAGCAGGTTAAGTAGTGAGCAGTACTTC
CDR3 protein: CASRLSSEQYF

D gene: TRBD1
J gene: TRBJ2-1
V gene: TRBV27
clone size: few
CDR3 DNA: TGTGCCAGCAGTTGGAATAAGGGACAGGGGGTTGATGAGCAGTTCTTC
CDR3 protein: CASSWNKGQGVDEQFF

D gene: TRBD2
J gene: TRBJ2-2
V gene: TRBV7-9
clone size: -
CDR3 DNA: TGTGCCAGCAGCCCCACTAGCGGGAGGGAGAACACCGGGGAGCTGTTTTTT
CDR3 protein: CASSPTSGRENTGELFF

D gene: -
J gene: TRBJ1-5
V gene: TRBV2
clone size: -
CDR3 DNA: TGTGCCAGCAAAATATCTGGGGCGGATAGCAATCAGCCCCAGCATTTT
CDR3 protein: CASKISGADSNQPQHF

D gene: -
J gene: TRBJ1-2
V gene: TRBV30
clone size: -
CDR3 DNA: TGTGCCTGGAGTGTAAGCCACCGGTCCTATGGCTACACCTTC
CDR3 protein: CAWSVSHRSYGYTF

D gene: TRBD2
J gene: TRBJ2-1
V gene: TRBV4-1
clone size: -
CDR3 DNA: TGCGCCAGCAGCCTGTTTGAGGTAGCGGGAGACGAGCAGTTCTTC
CDR3 protein: CASSLFEVAGDEQFF

D gene: TRBD1
J gene: TRBJ1-6
V gene: TRBV6-5
clone size: -
CDR3 DNA: TGTGCCAGCAGACCCCGACAGGGGTCGGGGTCACCCCTCCACTTT
CDR3 protein: CASRPRQGSGSPLHF

D gene: TRBD1
J gene: TRBJ1-5
V gene: TRBV19
clone size: -
CDR3 DNA: TGTGCCAGTAGTATAGTCGCCGCAGGGGGGAGTCAGCCCCAGCATTTT
CDR3 protein: CASSIVAAGGSQPQHF

D gene: -
J gene: TRBJ2-7
V gene: TRBV2
clone size: -
CDR3 DNA: TGTGCCAGCAGCGCCCGACCATCATACTACGAGCAGTACTTC
CDR3 protein: CASSARPSYYEQYF

D gene: -
J gene: TRBJ2-7
V gene: TRBV6-5
clone size: once
CDR3 DNA: TGTGCCAGCAGTTACTCGGTAGGGGCAGACATCCAATACTTC
CDR3 protein: CASSYSVGADIQYF

D gene: -
J gene: TRBJ1-5
V gene: TRBV6-5
clone size: -
CDR3 DNA: TGTGCCAGTTGGGGGGGCAGGGAAGAACAGCCCCAGCATTTT
CDR3 protein: CASWGGREEQPQHF

D gene: -
J gene: TRBJ1-4
V gene: TRBV6-1
clone size: -
CDR3 DNA: TGTGCCAGCAGTTCAACTCCTAATGAAAAACTGTTTTTT
CDR3 protein: CASSSTPNEKLFF

D gene: TRBD2
J gene: TRBJ2-1
V gene: TRBV12-5
clone size: -
CDR3 DNA: TGTGCTAGTGGTTTGACTAGCGCAAATGAGCAGTTCTTC
CDR3 protein: CASGLTSANEQFF

D gene: TRBD1
J gene: TRBJ2-1
V gene: TRBV7-2
clone size: -
CDR3 DNA: TGTGCCAGCAGCTTAGCCTCGACAGGGTACAATGAGCAGTTCTTC
CDR3 protein: CASSLASTGYNEQFF

D gene: TRBD1
J gene: TRBJ2-7
V gene: TRBV19
clone size: few
CDR3 DNA: TGTGCCTCAGGGGGCATCAACTACGAGCAGTACTTC
CDR3 protein: CASGGINYEQYF

D gene: -
J gene: TRBJ2-1
V gene: TRBV4-1
clone size: once
CDR3 DNA: TGCGCCAGCAGCCAAGTCGCCAGGGTAACCCAAGAGGCCCAGTTCTTC
CDR3 protein: CASSQVARVTQEAQFF

D gene: -
J gene: TRBJ2-1
V gene: TRBV7-2
clone size: -
CDR3 DNA: TGTGCCAGCAGCTTTTTAAGGGGTTCCTACAATGAGCAGTTCTTC
CDR3 protein: CASSFLRGSYNEQFF

D gene: TRBD1
J gene: TRBJ2-7
V gene: TRBV7-3
clone size: few
CDR3 DNA: TGTGCCAGCACCCCCTCTCCGGGACAGGAGCAGTACTTC
CDR3 protein: CASTPSPGQEQYF

D gene: -
J gene: TRBJ2-1
V gene: TRBV18
clone size: -
CDR3 DNA: TGTGCCAGCTCCCAAGAGAGAGGGAGGCTCTACAATGAGCAGTTCTTC
CDR3 protein: CASSQERGRLYNEQFF

D gene: -
J gene: TRBJ1-1
V gene: TRBV12-5
clone size: -
CDR3 DNA: TGTGCTAGTGGTTTGGATTTCTCCTCATGGATCGGGGGGCGCAGGGGCACTGAAGCTTTCTTT
CDR3 protein: CASGLDFSSWIGGRRGTEAFF

D gene: -
J gene: TRBJ1-1
V gene: TRBV7-8
clone size: -
CDR3 DNA: TGTGCCAGCAGCTTAGTACCGGTCAGGGGAGACACTGAAGCTTTCTTT
CDR3 protein: CASSLVPVRGDTEAFF

D gene: -
J gene: TRBJ1-1
V gene: TRBV21-1
clone size: -
CDR3 DNA: TGTGCCAGCAGCAAAATTTTGGGGGGACAGGGGTCGGGTAAGCCTTTT
CDR3 protein: CASSKILGGQGSGKPF

D gene: -
J gene: TRBJ2-3
V gene: TRBV19
clone size: -
CDR3 DNA: TGTGCCAGTAGTATATTGCAGAGCACAGATACGCAGTATTTT
CDR3 protein: CASSILQSTDTQYF

D gene: TRBD1
J gene: TRBJ2-5
V gene: TRBV6-5
clone size: -
CDR3 DNA: TGTGCCAGCAGGCCGGACAGGGTGGGCCAAGAGACCCAGTACTTC
CDR3 protein: CASRPDRVGQETQYF

D gene: -
J gene: TRBJ1-1
V gene: TRBV30
clone size: -
CDR3 DNA: TGTGCCTGGAGTGTACTAATGGTGAACACTGAAGCTTTCTTT
CDR3 protein: CAWSVLMVNTEAFF